The source of this T cell receptor beta chain is a study of blood T cell repertoires in COVID-19 (dated by TCRdb to 2020 to 2022). About the study as a whole: Samples from collaborators originated in the United States, Italy and Spain and spanned both the acute and convalescent phases of COVID-19. Samples were obtained from the ongoing ImmuneRACE study (first 160 participants) and from 1,254 subjects provided by 6 global collaborators. The prospective study material was composed of cDNA or gDNA derived from T cells, B-cell-depleted T cells, or PBMCs. Deeply sampled blood TCRbeta repertoires from subjects exposed to, actively infected with, or recovered from COVID-19 were included in the dataset. HLA class I and class II types, where available, came from metadata supplied by the sample provider rather than from assay-based typing. A freely available public database, intended as a resource for researchers studying the immune response to SARS-CoV-2, is where the repertoires were released. A de-identified subject ID, COVID-19 status, age in years and sex were almost always included in the sample metadata.

The germline ends are 16 bases apart after V is trimmed by 5 bases and J by 4 bases. There are 15 amino acids in the CDR3, from cysteine to phenylalanine inclusive. CDR3 DNA only is kept here, 45 bases in frame from base 1. The germline V gene (reference sequence) provides CDR1 LNHNV and CDR2 YYDKDF. The immunoSEQ Assay, a bias-controlled multiplex PCR, was used to amplify TCRbeta CDR3 regions from genomic DNA. On the authors' methods: Within the assay, amplification of reference gene primers was used to estimate how many nucleated cells each sample contained. Sequence reads were collapsed and filtered to measure the absolute abundance of every unique TCRbeta CDR3 rearrangement. For each sample, productive Simpson clonality was calculated as the square root of Simpson's diversity index across productive rearrangements. TCRdb's version of the immuneACCESS table is confined to in-frame rearrangements and falls short of the full clone set. An unresolved V gene accounts for under half of the shortfall where checked; the remainder is of unknown origin. The DNA gave D and trimming, while V, J and clone size come from that table. The sample records 65,000 to 100,000 clones, nearly 90% of which are singletons. The ten largest make up approximately 9.3% of the sample.

Whole blood was collected in K2EDTA tubes by collaborating institutions according to the institutions' own protocols. For TCRbeta analysis, collaborators shipped samples in one of three forms: frozen whole blood, isolated PBMCs, or DNA extracted from either of those sample types. What the work shows at the level of the full study, not this receptor alone: The quantity of clinical and demographic metadata differed by source and by participant and was supplied without curation.

About this clone: Its antigen is still unknown. Qualities for individual bases were not recorded, and no much larger clone is one base off.

The chain was built from TRBV15 and TRBJ2-3, and TRBD1 may be the D gene, going by 6 matching bases. Sequenced sample: peripheral blood. The source of this sequence is a man aged 45-65 years with acute or convalescent COVID-19. The DNA sequence follows: TGTGCCACCAGCGTTCGCGCAGGGGCAGCAGATACGCAGTATTTT. This codes for CATSVRAGAADTQYF. Extended through the reference TRBV15 and TRBJ2-3 proteins, this CDR3 yields the full variable domain: DAMVIQNPRYQVTQFGKPVTLSCSQTLNHNVMYWYQQKSSQAPKLLFHYYDKDFNNEADTPDNFQSRRPNTSFCFLDIRSPGLGDTAMYLCATSVRAGAADTQYFGPGTRLTVL.